A selection of T cell receptor beta chains follows, all from one sample in a study of cytomegalovirus exposure and HLA in healthy donors. Method: immunoSEQ multiplex PCR; TCRdb's copy keeps in-frame clones and lacks some. In the table there are about 130,000 clones, approximately 80% of which are singletons. The sample consisted of PBMCs. The receptor source for this set is a man aged 35 to 55 in good health and CMV-seronegative. The CDR3 runs from the conserved cysteine through the conserved F or W. D genes are given only for firm matches. A clone size is listed for some rows: how often the clone was seen (once, few, many), or a class if it is expanded.

J gene: TRBJ2-5
D gene: NA
V gene: TRBV29-1
clone size: NA
CDR3 DNA: TGCAGCGTTCGGGGAGGCCGCGGGGAGACCCAGTACTTC
CDR3 protein: CSVRGGRGETQYF

J gene: TRBJ1-2
D gene: NA
V gene: TRBV28
clone size: NA
CDR3 DNA: TGTGCCAGCAGTTACCCCGGGGGGGCAGGCTATGGCTACACCTTC
CDR3 protein: CASSYPGGAGYGYTF

J gene: TRBJ2-3
D gene: TRBD2
V gene: TRBV7-2
clone size: NA
CDR3 DNA: TGTGCCAGCAGCCTGCTAGCGGATGGGGACACAGATACGCAGTATTTT
CDR3 protein: CASSLLADGDTDTQYF

J gene: TRBJ2-3
D gene: NA
V gene: TRBV19
clone size: NA
CDR3 DNA: TGTGCCAGTAGTATCTCAGCGGAGGGGCCAGATACGCAGTATTTT
CDR3 protein: CASSISAEGPDTQYF

J gene: TRBJ1-2
D gene: NA
V gene: TRBV7-2
clone size: NA
CDR3 DNA: TGTGCCAGCAGCTCCCTGGGCCCGGGAGGCTACACCTTC
CDR3 protein: CASSSLGPGGYTF

J gene: TRBJ1-2
D gene: NA
V gene: TRBV5-6
clone size: NA
CDR3 DNA: TGTGCCAGCAGGGGCGGGCCCGTCTATGGCTACACCTTC
CDR3 protein: CASRGGPVYGYTF

J gene: TRBJ2-2
D gene: NA
V gene: TRBV4-3
clone size: once
CDR3 DNA: TGCGCCAGCAGCCAAGACTTCCCCCCGTTAGCCGGGGAGCTGTTTTTT
CDR3 protein: CASSQDFPPLAGELFF

J gene: TRBJ1-1
D gene: TRBD1
V gene: TRBV6-1
clone size: NA
CDR3 DNA: TGTGCCAGCAGTGAAGGACAGGGGGCGATTAGGGCTTTCTTT
CDR3 protein: CASSEGQGAIRAFF

J gene: TRBJ1-2
D gene: TRBD1
V gene: TRBV6-5
clone size: NA
CDR3 DNA: TGTGCCAGCAGTTACACTACAGGGGGAGGATATGGCTACACCTTC
CDR3 protein: CASSYTTGGGYGYTF

J gene: TRBJ1-1
D gene: TRBD1
V gene: TRBV7-9
clone size: few
CDR3 DNA: TGTGCCAGCAGTCCACCCCCCGGGACAGGGGACACTGAAGCTTTCTTT
CDR3 protein: CASSPPPGTGDTEAFF

J gene: TRBJ2-1
D gene: TRBD2
V gene: TRBV27
clone size: NA
CDR3 DNA: TGTGCCAGCAGTTTTTTGGCTAGCGGACCCTCCTACAATGAGCAGTTCTTC
CDR3 protein: CASSFLASGPSYNEQFF

J gene: TRBJ1-2
D gene: TRBD1
V gene: TRBV19
clone size: NA
CDR3 DNA: TGTGCCAGTAGTACAATAGCTTCCCTCACAGGGGAGGAGTATGGCTACACCTTC
CDR3 protein: CASSTIASLTGEEYGYTF

J gene: TRBJ1-2
D gene: NA
V gene: TRBV11-3
clone size: few
CDR3 DNA: NA
CDR3 protein: CASSLSWGPGAPGETF

J gene: TRBJ2-7
D gene: NA
V gene: TRBV7-9
clone size: few
CDR3 DNA: TGTTCCAGCAGCTTTGTACAGGGCGAGCAGTACTTC
CDR3 protein: CSSSFVQGEQYF

J gene: TRBJ2-5
D gene: TRBD1
V gene: TRBV27
clone size: NA
CDR3 DNA: TGTGCCAGCAGTCCCACCGGACAGGGGGCAGAGACCCAGTACTTC
CDR3 protein: CASSPTGQGAETQYF

J gene: TRBJ1-5
D gene: NA
V gene: TRBV2
clone size: NA
CDR3 DNA: TGTGCCAGCAGTTTTAGCTCCTATAGCAATCAGCCCCAGCATTTT
CDR3 protein: CASSFSSYSNQPQHF

J gene: TRBJ2-3
D gene: TRBD1
V gene: TRBV29-1
clone size: NA
CDR3 DNA: TGCAGCGTTGGGGGCTGGACAGGCGACACAGATACGCAGTATTTT
CDR3 protein: CSVGGWTGDTDTQYF

J gene: TRBJ1-4
D gene: NA
V gene: TRBV19
clone size: NA
CDR3 DNA: TGTGCCAGTAGTACGGGGTTGGGAGCAACTAATGAAAAACTGTTTTTT
CDR3 protein: CASSTGLGATNEKLFF

J gene: TRBJ2-7
D gene: NA
V gene: TRBV5-1
clone size: NA
CDR3 DNA: TGCGCCAGCAGCTTGGGCCCGGGAGACCTCATAACCTACGAGCAGTACTTC
CDR3 protein: CASSLGPGDLITYEQYF

J gene: TRBJ2-2
D gene: NA
V gene: TRBV30
clone size: NA
CDR3 DNA: TGTGCCTGGAGTGTCGGGGGCGGGGAGCTGTTTTTT
CDR3 protein: CAWSVGGGELFF

J gene: TRBJ2-2
D gene: TRBD2
V gene: TRBV11-3
clone size: few
CDR3 DNA: TGTGCCAGCAGCCCTAGCGGGAGGGGCACCGGGGAGCTGTTTTTT
CDR3 protein: CASSPSGRGTGELFF

J gene: TRBJ1-3
D gene: TRBD1
V gene: TRBV11-3
clone size: NA
CDR3 DNA: TGTGCCAGCAGCTCCGGACAGGGGGCCTCTGGAAACACCATATATTTT
CDR3 protein: CASSSGQGASGNTIYF

J gene: TRBJ2-7
D gene: TRBD1
V gene: TRBV4-3
clone size: NA
CDR3 DNA: TGCGCCAGCAGCCAAGATTTCTCCGGACAGGGTAGGAACGAGCAGTACTTC
CDR3 protein: CASSQDFSGQGRNEQYF

J gene: TRBJ1-6
D gene: NA
V gene: TRBV7-8
clone size: NA
CDR3 DNA: TGTGCCAGCAGCGTCAACAGGCCTTTGAATTCACCCCTCCACTTT
CDR3 protein: CASSVNRPLNSPLHF

J gene: TRBJ1-1
D gene: NA
V gene: TRBV5-4
clone size: NA
CDR3 DNA: TGTGCCAGCAGCGCCACCACAGGGTCTCACACTGAAGCTTTCTTT
CDR3 protein: CASSATTGSHTEAFF

J gene: TRBJ2-7
D gene: NA
V gene: TRBV5-6
clone size: NA
CDR3 DNA: TGTGCCAGCAGCACCCGACAGAGGCTCTACGAGCAGTACTTC
CDR3 protein: CASSTRQRLYEQYF

J gene: TRBJ1-5
D gene: NA
V gene: TRBV19
clone size: NA
CDR3 DNA: TGTGCCAGTAGTATAGTCGGGGGGCCTCAGCCCCAGCATTTT
CDR3 protein: CASSIVGGPQPQHF

J gene: TRBJ2-7
D gene: NA
V gene: TRBV7-9
clone size: NA
CDR3 DNA: TGTGCCAGCAGTGCCCGGAGGTCCTCTCTCTACGAGCAGTACTTC
CDR3 protein: CASSARRSSLYEQYF

J gene: TRBJ1-5
D gene: NA
V gene: TRBV9
clone size: NA
CDR3 DNA: TGTGCCAGCAGCTCGGACAGCGATCAGCCCCAGCATTTT
CDR3 protein: CASSSDSDQPQHF

J gene: TRBJ2-7
D gene: NA
V gene: TRBV21-1
clone size: NA
CDR3 DNA: TGTGCCAGCATTAACAACTCGTCGGGGTACGAGCAGTACTTC
CDR3 protein: CASINNSSGYEQYF

J gene: TRBJ2-1
D gene: TRBD1
V gene: TRBV5-6
clone size: NA
CDR3 DNA: TGTGCCAGCAGCCCCGGGACAGGGGAACACCTGTCCTACAATGAGCAGTTCTTC
CDR3 protein: CASSPGTGEHLSYNEQFF

J gene: TRBJ2-4
D gene: TRBD2
V gene: TRBV4-3
clone size: NA
CDR3 DNA: TGCGCCAGCAGCCAAGACCCGGGACTAGCGGGGGGGAAAAACATTCAGTACTTC
CDR3 protein: CASSQDPGLAGGKNIQYF

J gene: TRBJ1-3
D gene: TRBD1
V gene: TRBV5-1
clone size: NA
CDR3 DNA: TGCGCCAGCAGCTATGGACAGGCGGCTGGAAACACCATATATTTT
CDR3 protein: CASSYGQAAGNTIYF

J gene: TRBJ2-7
D gene: TRBD1
V gene: TRBV7-8
clone size: NA
CDR3 DNA: TGTGCCAGCAGCCGCCCGGGACAGGGCATCTACGAGCAGTACTTC
CDR3 protein: CASSRPGQGIYEQYF

J gene: TRBJ2-6
D gene: NA
V gene: TRBV7-8
clone size: NA
CDR3 DNA: TGTGCCAGCAGCTTAGTCTCTCTGGGCGGGGCCAACGTCCTGACTTTC
CDR3 protein: CASSLVSLGGANVLTF

J gene: TRBJ2-1
D gene: NA
V gene: TRBV19
clone size: NA
CDR3 DNA: TGTGCCAGTAGTATAGATCCGCCCCAGGGGGGACATGAGCAGTTCTTC
CDR3 protein: CASSIDPPQGGHEQFF

J gene: TRBJ2-1
D gene: TRBD2
V gene: TRBV30
clone size: NA
CDR3 DNA: TGTGCCTGGAGTGGAGGGACTAGCGGTCGTTACAATGAGCAGTTCTTC
CDR3 protein: CAWSGGTSGRYNEQFF

J gene: TRBJ2-3
D gene: TRBD2
V gene: TRBV28
clone size: NA
CDR3 DNA: TGTGCCAGCAGTACCTGGACTAGCGGGAGGGCCACTCGCACAGATACGCAGTATTTT
CDR3 protein: CASSTWTSGRATRTDTQYF

J gene: TRBJ1-1
D gene: TRBD1
V gene: TRBV5-4
clone size: NA
CDR3 DNA: TGTGCCAGCAGCACCGGGACAGGGGTATGGACTGAAGCTTTCTTT
CDR3 protein: CASSTGTGVWTEAFF

J gene: TRBJ2-7
D gene: NA
V gene: TRBV10-3
clone size: NA
CDR3 DNA: TGTGCCATCTTTGAGGACGAGCAGTACTTC
CDR3 protein: CAIFEDEQYF

J gene: TRBJ2-5
D gene: NA
V gene: TRBV9
clone size: NA
CDR3 DNA: TGTGCCAGCAGCGTAGGCCCTCGGGTTGGCGGGGAGACCCAGTACTTC
CDR3 protein: CASSVGPRVGGETQYF

J gene: TRBJ2-7
D gene: TRBD1
V gene: TRBV5-4
clone size: NA
CDR3 DNA: TGTGCCAGCAGCGAGAACAGGGGCTCCTACGAGCAGTACTTC
CDR3 protein: CASSENRGSYEQYF

J gene: TRBJ1-6
D gene: TRBD1
V gene: TRBV7-2
clone size: NA
CDR3 DNA: TGTGCCAGCAGCTTGGGACAGATGATTTCACCCCTCCACTTT
CDR3 protein: CASSLGQMISPLHF

J gene: TRBJ1-2
D gene: TRBD1
V gene: TRBV5-1
clone size: NA
CDR3 DNA: TGCGCCAGCAGCCTGGGACAGGGGGGAGCTAACTATGGCTACACCTTC
CDR3 protein: CASSLGQGGANYGYTF

J gene: TRBJ2-3
D gene: TRBD1
V gene: TRBV7-6
clone size: NA
CDR3 DNA: TGTGCCAGCAGCTTAGCGGGACAGGGAACAGATACGCAGTATTTT
CDR3 protein: CASSLAGQGTDTQYF

J gene: TRBJ2-3
D gene: NA
V gene: TRBV7-2
clone size: NA
CDR3 DNA: TGTGCCAGCAGCCTAGGACAGTTTTGGGATACGCAGTATTTT
CDR3 protein: CASSLGQFWDTQYF

J gene: TRBJ1-1
D gene: TRBD1
V gene: TRBV7-2
clone size: NA
CDR3 DNA: TGTGCCAGCAGCCAACCAGGGGACAGGGATCGCGCTTTCTTT
CDR3 protein: CASSQPGDRDRAFF

J gene: TRBJ2-7
D gene: TRBD1
V gene: TRBV7-2
clone size: once
CDR3 DNA: TGTGCCAGCAGCTTAGAAGACAGGGGTTACGAGCAGTACTTC
CDR3 protein: CASSLEDRGYEQYF

J gene: TRBJ2-1
D gene: TRBD2
V gene: TRBV5-1
clone size: NA
CDR3 DNA: TGCGCCAGCAGCTTGGGGTCGCGGGAGGCGCAGTTCTTC
CDR3 protein: CASSLGSREAQFF

J gene: TRBJ2-7
D gene: NA
V gene: TRBV19
clone size: NA
CDR3 DNA: TGTGCCAGTAGTACAGCGGGTCAGGGCTACGAGCAGTACTTC
CDR3 protein: CASSTAGQGYEQYF

J gene: TRBJ2-4
D gene: TRBD2
V gene: TRBV30
clone size: NA
CDR3 DNA: TGTGCCTGGAGTCTCCCTAGCGGGGGACCCAAAAACATTCAGTACTTC
CDR3 protein: CAWSLPSGGPKNIQYF